Following are 26 T cell receptor beta chains from one sample sequenced in a study of T cell changes during pregnancy in multiple sclerosis. The assay was immunoSEQ multiplex PCR, and TCRdb's table has in-frame clones only and misses some. The sample shows some 30,000 clones, around 92% of them seen only once. Sequenced here: CD8+ T cells from peripheral blood mononuclear cells, sampled in the second trimester of pregnancy. These receptors were taken from a female donor in good health, enrolled as a control in a pregnancy study.

In its sample, this clone was seen once. This rearrangement joins TRBV13 to TRBJ1-1; TRBD1 might be the D (5 bases). V was cut by 9 bases and J by 3 bases, with 17 bases left in between. In germline, CDR1 is PRHDT, CDR2 FYEKMQ (reference sequence). The CDR3 has 14 residues. The CDR3 sequence: CASQSVDRHTEAFF. CDR3 sequence (DNA): TGTGCCAGTCAGTCCGTCGACAGACACACTGAAGCTTTCTTT.

CDR3 in amino acids: CASSSGLQETQYF. For the CDR3, the DNA is TGTGCCAGCAGCTCGGGACTTCAAGAGACCCAGTACTTC. The V call is TRBV5-6, the J call TRBJ2-5; tentative D call: TRBD2 (6 bases). The germline CDR1 and CDR2 sequences are SGHDT and YYEEEE. The CDR3 runs to 13 residues. V lost 3 bases to trimming and J lost 2 bases, with 8 bases between them.

V usage is TRBV10-3 and J usage is TRBJ2-7; D is perhaps TRBD1 (5 bases). CDR3 length: 14 amino acids. The germline V gene encodes CDR1 ENHRY and CDR2 SYGVKD. Deletions cut 7 bases from V and 1 base from J, with 14 bases between. As DNA, the CDR3 is TGTGCCATCACTGACAGTACCCAGTCCTACGAGCAGTACTTC. Translating gives CAITDSTQSYEQYF.

This rearrangement joins TRBV15 to TRBJ1-1, with D perhaps TRBD1 (6 bases). With 6 bases removed from V and 10 bases from J, the gap between germline ends came to 15 bases. This CDR3 contains 12 residues. Germline V gene sequence: CDR1 LNHNV, CDR2 YYDKDF (reference sequence). CDR3 coding DNA: TGTGCCACCAGTCCGACAGGTCTTGTAGCTTTCTTT. As protein: CATSPTGLVAFF.

The J gene is TRBJ1-2, the V gene TRBV30, with D perhaps TRBD1 (6 bases). This CDR3 comprises 12 residues. V was shortened by 5 bases and J by 4 bases, with 11 bases between the two germline ends. Germline-derived CDR1 and CDR2 are GTSNPN and SVGIG (reference sequence). The CDR3 loop reads CAWGRGGYGYTF. CDR3 DNA sequence: TGTGCCTGGGGTAGGGGGGGCTATGGCTACACCTTC.

The chain joins TRBV9 to TRBJ2-1, with D perhaps matching TRBD2 (6 bases). With 0 bases removed from V and 10 bases from J, the gap between germline ends came to 11 bases. CDR1 and CDR2 from the germline V gene are SGDLS and YYNGEE. This CDR3 has 13 residues. Written as DNA, the CDR3 is TGTGCCAGCAGCGTAGGCGGGGATTGGGAGCAGTTCTTC. Translated: CASSVGGDWEQFF.

This sequence joins TRBV11-2 and TRBJ1-1, with TRBD1 matching over 7 bases. CDR1 and CDR2 (germline): SGHAT, FQNNGV. The length of the CDR3 is 15 residues. J was trimmed by 0 bases and V by 5 bases; bases with no gene match: 6. The CDR3 loop reads CASSTTGKMNTEAFF. The CDR3, as DNA: TGTGCCAGCAGCACGACAGGGAAGATGAACACTGAAGCTTTCTTT.

V usage is TRBV6-5 and J usage is TRBJ2-7, with D possibly matching TRBD1 (5 bases). Trimming took off 2 bases at V and 7 bases at J, with 6 bases between the two ends. Per the germline V gene, CDR1 is MNHEY and CDR2 is SVGAGI. This CDR3 has 11 residues. The CDR3 DNA reads as TGTGCCAGCAGTTACGGGGCGGAGCAGTACTTC. Translated, it gives CASSYGAEQYF.

This clone was seen just once. This rearrangement joins TRBV30 to TRBJ1-1, with D possibly matching TRBD1 (5 bases). CDR1 is GTSNPN and CDR2 is SVGIG in the germline V gene (reference sequence). The CDR3 length is 14 residues. With 2 bases removed from V and 4 bases from J, the gap between germline ends came to 14 bases. The CDR3 here is CAWSFPGGSTEAFF. CDR3 DNA: TGTGCCTGGAGTTTTCCGGGGGGGAGCACTGAAGCTTTCTTT.

The chain joins TRBV9 to TRBJ2-5; TRBD2 agrees at 15 bases. CDR3 length equals 15 residues. The ends lost 3 bases at V and 4 bases at J; junction bases unmatched: 1. Germline loops: CDR1 SGDLS, CDR2 YYNGEE. The CDR3 protein is CASSEGLAGGETQYF. The CDR3 nucleotides are TGTGCCAGCAGCGAGGGACTAGCGGGGGGAGAGACCCAGTACTTC.

V gene TRBV5-5 combines with J gene TRBJ2-7; TRBD1 agrees at 10 bases. CDR3 length equals 14 residues. Germline loops: CDR1 SGHKS, CDR2 YYEKEE (reference sequence). The V gene end was trimmed by 4 bases and the J gene end by 2 bases; junction bases not matched to a gene: 3. The CDR3 nucleotides read TGTGCCAGCAGCCGGGGGACAGGGGCCTACGAGCAGTACTTC. As protein: CASSRGTGAYEQYF.

The chain carries TRBV7-9 and TRBJ1-1; D unresolved. The germline gives CDR1 SEHNR, CDR2 FQNEAQ (reference sequence). CDR3 length: 14 amino acids. V was trimmed by 5 bases and J by 1 base, leaving 11 bases between them. For the CDR3, the DNA is TGTGCCAGCAGCCCCCCCGGAGGGAACACTGAAGCTTTCTTT. This sequence encodes CASSPPGGNTEAFF.

This chain links TRBV5-6 with TRBJ1-2; maybe TRBD1 (6 bases). CDR3 length: 16 amino acids. The V gene lost 1 base and the J gene lost 5 bases, with 18 bases spanning the gap. Per germline, CDR1 SGHDT and CDR2 YYEEEE. Here the CDR3 reads CASSLFRDIGRYGYTF. For the CDR3, the DNA is TGTGCCAGCAGCTTGTTTCGGGACATCGGACGGTATGGCTACACCTTC.

In DNA form, the CDR3 reads TGCAGCGTTGAAGGTCAGGGCTATGGCTACACCTTC. Translating gives CSVEGQGYGYTF. The J gene is TRBJ1-2, the V gene TRBV29-1; a possible D gene is TRBD1 (5 bases). The CDR3 sequence is 12 residues long. V was shortened by 1 base and J by 4 bases, with 7 bases between the two germline ends. Germline V gives CDR1 SQVTM, CDR2 ANQGSEA.

V usage is TRBV11-2 and J usage is TRBJ1-6; tentatively, D is TRBD1 (6 bases). CDR1 and CDR2 from the germline V gene are SGHAT and FQNNGV. This CDR3 comprises 15 residues. Trimming shortened V by 5 bases and J by 7 bases, and 15 bases separated the two germline ends. For the CDR3, the DNA is TGTGCCAGCAGCCAAGTGTGGACAGTCAATTCACCCCTCCACTTT. Protein product: CASSQVWTVNSPLHF.

The chain has TRBV7-3 and TRBJ2-5, with D unclear. The end of the DNA aligns better with TRBJ2-7, so the J call may be wrong. Germline V gene lookup returns CDR1 SGHTA and CDR2 FQGTGA. The CDR3 is 12 amino acids. CDR3 sequence reads: CASSLRGYEQYF. In DNA, the CDR3 is TGTGCCAGCAGCTTAAGAGGTTACGAGCAGTACTTC.

This sequence joins TRBV2 and TRBJ2-7; D may be TRBD1 (5 bases). The CDR3 is 13 residues long. V was pared by 5 bases and J by 7 bases, with 15 bases between. CDR1 and CDR2 from the germline V gene are SNHLY and FYNNEI. The CDR3 loop is CASSLSGFREQYF. The CDR3 DNA reads as TGTGCCAGCAGTTTATCAGGGTTTAGGGAGCAGTACTTC.

The rearrangement joins TRBV6-5 to TRBJ1-1; the D gene is possibly TRBD1 (6 bases). The CDR3 spans 14 residues. Germline assignment: CDR1 MNHEY and CDR2 SVGAGI. V lost 2 bases to trimming and J lost 0 bases, with 7 bases between them. CDR3 nucleotides: TGTGCCAGCAGTTACGCAGGGGTGAACACTGAAGCTTTCTTT. Residues: CASSYAGVNTEAFF.

This chain connects TRBV7-9 to TRBJ1-1; 9 positions agree with TRBD1. Germline assignment: CDR1 SEHNR and CDR2 FQNEAQ (reference sequence). Losses at the gene ends were 10 bases for V and 3 bases for J; bases not matched to a gene: 6. CDR3 length equals 13 residues. The CDR3, as DNA: TGTGCCACCCCGGGACAGGGAGACACTGAAGCTTTCTTT. This encodes CATPGQGDTEAFF.

The CDR3 sequence: CASSPGRGSGEETQYF. Here the CDR3 DNA reads TGCGCCAGCAGCCCCGGTCGGGGGAGCGGGGAAGAGACCCAGTACTTC. This sequence joins TRBV4-3 and TRBJ2-5; 7 positions agree with TRBD2. This CDR3 has 16 residues. V lost 4 bases and J lost 3; bases outside the gene matches: 11. Germline CDR1 LGHNA, CDR2 YSLEER.

The chain links TRBV13 to TRBJ2-7; possibly TRBD1 for D (6 bases). Trimming pared 5 bases from V and 6 bases from J, leaving 17 bases between. The CDR3 length is 14 residues. From germline, CDR1 is PRHDT and CDR2 FYEKMQ (reference sequence). CDR3 amino acids: CASSPQTGDGEQYF. The CDR3 DNA reads TGTGCCAGCAGCCCTCAGACAGGTGACGGCGAGCAGTACTTC.

The CDR3 sequence: CASSLQGADGTEAFF. The DNA of the CDR3 is TGTGCCAGCAGCTTACAGGGGGCGGACGGCACTGAAGCTTTCTTT. The J gene is TRBJ1-1, the V gene TRBV7-2; TRBD1 agrees at 8 bases. Germline loops: CDR1 SGHTA, CDR2 FQGNSA. Unmatched junction bases numbered 6, after V lost 2 bases and J lost 4 bases. CDR3 length equals 15 residues.

The CDR3 nucleotides read TGTGCCAGCAGCTCGCCAACTAGCGGGGGGAGGGATACGCAGTATTTT. Translated, it gives CASSSPTSGGRDTQYF. The chain joins TRBV7-6 to TRBJ2-3, with TRBD2 matching over 12 bases. The CDR3 is made up of 16 amino acids. The trim removed 4 bases at V and 6 bases at J, leaving 8 bases unmatched. Germline CDR1 is SGHVS and CDR2 is FNYEAQ.

This clone appeared a single time. This chain links TRBV7-9 with TRBJ2-1; TRBD1 is a possible D gene (6 bases). The CDR3 length is 14 residues. The ends were cut back, 1 base at V and 3 bases at J, with 7 bases in the middle. Germline CDR1 SEHNR, CDR2 FQNEAQ (reference sequence). CDR3 bases: TGTGCCAGCAGCTTAGGGACAGTCTACAATGAGCAGTTCTTC. As protein: CASSLGTVYNEQFF.

This chain links TRBV6-4 with TRBJ2-2, with 9 bases fitting TRBD2. The junction had 3 bases not matched to a gene; V was cut back by 0 bases and J by 4 bases. Germline V gene sequence: CDR1 MRHNA, CDR2 SNTAGT. CDR3 length: 16 residues. CDR3 amino acids: CASSDSAGGPTGELFF. CDR3 nucleotides: TGTGCCAGCAGTGACTCTGCGGGGGGGCCCACCGGGGAGCTGTTTTTT.

The CDR3 bases are TGTGCCAGCAGGGCCGGGACTAGCGGGGGGTACGAGCAGTACTTC. Translating it yields CASRAGTSGGYEQYF. This sequence joins TRBV7-9 and TRBJ2-7; 15 positions match TRBD2. The germline V gene encodes CDR1 SEHNR and CDR2 FQNEAQ (reference sequence). CDR3 length equals 15 residues. J lost 4 bases, V lost 6 bases, and 4 bases had no gene match.